These 23 T cell receptor beta chains came from one sample sequenced in a study of blood T cell repertoires in COVID-19. Some clones are missing from TCRdb's copy, which holds only in-frame ones; the method was immunoSEQ multiplex PCR. The sample yields roughly 440,000 clones, about 91% seen once. The sample taken for sequencing was peripheral blood. The receptors were gathered from a woman between 45 and 60 years old with COVID-19, enrolled during active disease.

J is TRBJ2-7 and V is TRBV4-1; tentatively, D is TRBD2 (6 bases). CDR1 MGHRA and CDR2 YSYEKL come from the germline V gene. CDR3 length equals 16 residues. Trimming left V 2 bases short and J 5 bases short, with 19 bases between. CDR3 in DNA: TGCGCCAGCAGCCAAAACCTCCTCAGGAGGGCCCACGAGCAGTACTTC. Its translation: CASSQNLLRRAHEQYF.

This chain uses TRBV18 with TRBJ1-2, with D uncertain. Germline V gives CDR1 KGHSH, CDR2 LQKENI. This CDR3 is 12 amino acids long. Trimming left V 3 bases short and J 4 bases short, with 6 bases between. CDR3: CASSPRIYGYTF. CDR3 DNA: TGTGCCAGCTCACCGAGGATCTATGGCTACACCTTC.

The chain joins TRBV30 to TRBJ2-3; D possibly corresponds to TRBD2 (6 bases). Germline V lookup: CDR1 GTSNPN, CDR2 SVGIG (reference sequence). The V end was cut by 1 base, the J end by 0 bases, with 8 bases between. The CDR3 is 14 amino acids. CDR3 sequence (DNA): TGTGCCTGGAGTGCGGGGGTGAGCACAGATACGCAGTATTTT. This encodes CAWSAGVSTDTQYF.

Only one count was recorded for this clone. The genes are TRBV5-4 and TRBJ2-2; 12 positions match TRBD1. V shed 1 base and J 4 bases; nucleotides not matched to a gene: 5. This CDR3 has 17 residues. Germline V gene lookup returns CDR1 SGHNT and CDR2 YYREEE (reference sequence). DNA of the CDR3: TGTGCCAGCAGCTTGCCGGGACAGGGGGCCTCCACCGGGGAGCTGTTTTTT. Amino acids: CASSLPGQGASTGELFF.

The chain carries TRBV9 and TRBJ1-4; TRBD1 is a possible D gene (5 bases). The CDR3 is 15 amino acids. V dropped 4 bases and J dropped 6 bases, with 16 bases sitting between them. Per the germline V gene, CDR1 is SGDLS and CDR2 is YYNGEE. CDR3 region: CASSKSGGADEKLFF. CDR3 bases: TGTGCCAGCAGCAAAAGCGGAGGGGCTGATGAAAAACTGTTTTTT.

The J gene is TRBJ1-6, the V gene TRBV4-1; no clear D. Germline values: CDR1 MGHRA, CDR2 YSYEKL. The CDR3 is made up of 14 amino acids. V lost 3 bases, J lost 7 bases, and 10 bases lay in between. CDR3: CASSHRVSNSPLHF. The CDR3 DNA reads TGCGCCAGCAGCCATCGGGTCTCCAATTCACCCCTCCACTTT.

This clone occurred once. The CDR3 nucleotides are TGTGCCAGCAGCCTAGGAGGACAGGGGGTAGATACGCAGTATTTT. This sequence encodes CASSLGGQGVDTQYF. The V gene is TRBV11-2, the J gene TRBJ2-3; 10 bases fit TRBD1. CDR1 and CDR2 from the germline V gene are SGHAT and FQNNGV. J was trimmed by 5 bases and V by 5 bases; bases with no gene match: 7. The CDR3 consists of 15 residues.

The chain joins TRBV6-5 to TRBJ2-1; 11 nucleotides agree with TRBD2. In germline, CDR1 is MNHEY, CDR2 SVGAGI. This CDR3 region has 15 residues. V lost 5 bases and J lost 9; bases outside the gene matches: 9. Here the CDR3 reads CASSPIAGGPGEQFF. Written as DNA, the CDR3 is TGTGCCAGCAGTCCGATAGCGGGGGGGCCTGGTGAGCAGTTCTTC.

The chain combines TRBV7-9 with TRBJ1-4; possibly TRBD1 for D (5 bases). The CDR3 has 12 amino acids. V shed 7 bases and J shed 5 bases, with 8 bases lying between them. Germline V gene sequence: CDR1 SEHNR, CDR2 FQNEAQ (reference sequence). The CDR3 region has the DNA TGTGCCAGCACGGGGCCGAATGAAAAACTGTTTTTT. Protein sequence: CASTGPNEKLFF.

The gene calls are TRBV9 and TRBJ2-1; a weak D match, TRBD1 (6 bases). CDR1 SGDLS and CDR2 YYNGEE come from the germline V gene. V was shortened by 0 bases and J by 6 bases, with 13 bases between the two germline ends. The CDR3 is made up of 15 amino acids. The CDR3 protein is CASSVGQGNGNEQFF. CDR3 in DNA: TGTGCCAGCAGCGTAGGCCAGGGGAACGGCAATGAGCAGTTCTTC.

V is TRBV5-4 and J is TRBJ2-3; weak D call: TRBD1 (5 bases). The CDR3 totals 14 residues. Trimming removed 1 base at V and 2 bases at J, with 8 bases between. The germline gives CDR1 SGHNT, CDR2 YYREEE (reference sequence). The CDR3 loop reads CASSLPGLTDTQYF. The CDR3 nucleotides read TGTGCCAGCAGCTTGCCAGGGCTCACAGATACGCAGTATTTT.

The gene calls are TRBV7-9 and TRBJ1-6; D is ambiguous. V was clipped by 5 bases and J by 6 bases, with 8 bases between them. Per the germline V gene, CDR1 is SEHNR and CDR2 is FQNEAQ (reference sequence). CDR3 length: 13 amino acids. The CDR3 loop reads CASSPPGNSPLHF. CDR3 nucleotides: TGTGCCAGCAGCCCCCCGGGTAATTCACCCCTCCACTTT.

This clone showed up just once. V is TRBV2 and J is TRBJ2-3, with 8 bases lining up with TRBD1. Germline V gene lookup returns CDR1 SNHLY and CDR2 FYNNEI. This CDR3 is 15 amino acids long. V was clipped by 4 bases and J by 4 bases; unmatched bases: 7. CDR3 sequence: CASSGRPGGPDTQYF. DNA for the CDR3: TGTGCCAGCAGTGGGCGGCCAGGGGGCCCAGATACGCAGTATTTT. The full variable domain, completed using reference TRBV2 and TRBJ2-3, is EPEVTQTPSHQVTQMGQEVILRCVPISNHLYFYWYRQILGQKVEFLVSFYNNEISEKSEIFDDQFSVERPDGSNFTLKIRSTKLEDSAMYFCASSGRPGGPDTQYFGPGTRLTVL.

This sequence joins TRBV27 and TRBJ1-5; the D is unclear. The V gene lost 7 bases and the J gene lost 0 bases, with 13 bases spanning the gap. The CDR3 covers 15 residues. The germline V gene encodes CDR1 MNHEY and CDR2 SMNVEV (reference sequence). The CDR3 DNA follows: TGTGCCAGCAAGTTAGATCCTTATAGCAATCAGCCCCAGCATTTT. The encoded protein is CASKLDPYSNQPQHF.

The chain combines TRBV7-6 with TRBJ2-6; possibly TRBD2 for D (5 bases). Trimming shortened V by 2 bases and J by 0 bases, and 5 bases separated the two germline ends. This CDR3 is built from 15 residues. Germline V gives CDR1 SGHVS, CDR2 FNYEAQ. The CDR3 spells CASSLSGSGANVLTF. The DNA for the CDR3 is TGTGCCAGCAGCTTAAGCGGCTCTGGGGCCAACGTCCTGACTTTC.

CDR3: CASSLMRLGQGAKNTEAFF. DNA for the CDR3: TGCGCCAGCAGCCTTATGAGGTTGGGACAGGGGGCAAAGAACACTGAAGCTTTCTTT. The rearrangement links TRBV5-1 to TRBJ1-1; 12 nucleotides align to TRBD1. The CDR3 covers 19 residues. With 4 bases clipped from V and 1 base from J, the junction kept 14 bases outside the gene matches. The germline CDR1 and CDR2 sequences are SGHRS and YFSETQ.

This clone was seen just once. The gene calls are TRBV28 and TRBJ1-2; D is unresolved. From germline, CDR1 is MDHEN and CDR2 SYDVKM. The V gene lost 7 bases and the J gene lost 6 bases, with 15 bases spanning the gap. The CDR3 loop spans 13 amino acids. The CDR3 loop reads CASTPPGWHGYTF. The CDR3 DNA sequence: TGTGCCAGCACCCCCCCAGGATGGCATGGCTACACCTTC.

The chain carries TRBV5-1 and TRBJ1-1; TRBD1 is a possible D gene (5 bases). Germline V gene data show CDR1 as SGHRS and CDR2 as YFSETQ. V lost 4 bases and J lost 1, with 14 bases in between. This CDR3 spans 15 amino acids. CDR3 bases: TGCGCCAGCAGCGTTGGGGCAGGGTGGAACACTGAAGCTTTCTTT. Translation: CASSVGAGWNTEAFF.

The rearrangement links TRBV2 to TRBJ1-6; no definite D call. Germline V gene lookup returns CDR1 SNHLY and CDR2 FYNNEI. The CDR3 is 12 amino acids. V was shortened by 0 bases and J by 19 bases, with 13 bases between the two germline ends. DNA for the CDR3: TGTGCCAGCAGTGAAGCGCGAACAGACCGACACTTT. This translates into CASSEARTDRHF.

The V and J genes are TRBV3-1 (or the pseudogene TRBV3-2) and TRBJ1-1; D gene ambiguous. The CDR3 totals 13 residues. Germline V lookup: CDR1 LGHDT, CDR2 YNNKEL (reference sequence). V lost 4 bases to trimming and J lost 10 bases, with 16 bases between them. The CDR3 reads CASSPRGGERAFF. The CDR3 region has the DNA TGTGCCAGCAGCCCACGGGGAGGCGAGAGAGCTTTCTTT.

The chain combines TRBV9 with TRBJ1-5; 12 nucleotides match TRBD1. Germline values: CDR1 SGDLS, CDR2 YYNGEE. Trimming at V came to 4 bases and at J to 3 bases, leaving 5 bases not matched to a gene. CDR3 length: 16 amino acids. CDR3 in DNA: TGTGCCAGCAGCCCGGGGACAGGGGGCCCCAATCAGCCCCAGCATTTT. This sequence encodes CASSPGTGGPNQPQHF.

This chain links TRBV14 with TRBJ1-1; the D gene is possibly TRBD1 (5 bases). The germline gives CDR1 SGHDN, CDR2 FVKESK. This CDR3 has 15 residues. V lost 0 bases to trimming and J lost 1 base, with 9 bases between them. The CDR3 sequence is CASSQETAKNTEAFF. CDR3 nucleotides: TGTGCCAGCAGCCAAGAGACAGCAAAGAACACTGAAGCTTTCTTT.

This chain's CDR3 is CASSQDPGGTQQFF. The CDR3 region has the DNA TGTGCCAGCAGCCAAGATCCGGGCGGGACGCAGCAGTTCTTC. The V and J genes are TRBV3-1 (or the pseudogene TRBV3-2) and TRBJ2-1, with D perhaps matching TRBD2 (6 bases). The V gene's germline CDR1 is LGHDT and CDR2 YNNKEL (reference sequence). This CDR3 has 14 residues. The V end lost 0 bases, the J end lost 11 bases, and 14 bases lay between the germline ends.